A single sample is the source of the 29 T cell receptor beta chains below, sequenced in a study of OX40 agonist ivuxolimab in advanced cancers. Here immunoSEQ multiplex PCR was the method, and the copy in TCRdb shows in-frame clones only, minus some. The repertoire holds roughly 69,000 clones, about 91% seen once, with approximately 1% in the top ten. Sequences were derived from CD4+ or CD8+ T cells sorted from blood, sampled in a trial of the OX40 agonist ivuxolimab. The source is an adult with an advanced solid tumor such as melanoma, head and neck, liver or kidney cancer.

The V and J genes are TRBV4-2 and TRBJ2-1; D is unresolved. V was pared by 1 base and J by 7 bases, with 8 bases between. Germline CDR1 is LGHNA and CDR2 is YNFKEQ. The CDR3 sequence is 13 residues long. The CDR3 bases are TGTGCCAGCAGCCAAGGAAGAGAGAATGAGCAGTTCTTC. This gives the protein CASSQGRENEQFF.

The chain recombines TRBV19 with TRBJ1-2; 10 bases map to TRBD1. The CDR3 extends over 16 amino acids. The germline CDR1 and CDR2 sequences are LNHDA and SQIVND (reference sequence). V shed 4 bases and J 2 bases; nucleotides not matched to a gene: 7. The CDR3 nucleotides read TGTGCCAGTAGTAGGCCCCGACAGGGGGCGAACTATGGCTACACCTTC. Translation: CASSRPRQGANYGYTF. The whole variable domain, remainder taken from reference TRBV19 and TRBJ1-2, is DGGITQSPKYLFRKEGQNVTLSCEQNLNHDAMYWYRQDPGQGLRLIYYSQIVNDFQKGDIAEGYSVSREKKESFPLTVTSAQKNPTAFYLCASSRPRQGANYGYTFGSGTRLTVV.

This chain uses TRBV7-8 with TRBJ2-7; 8 positions match TRBD1. The junction had 6 bases not matched to a gene; V was cut back by 2 bases and J by 6 bases. The germline gives CDR1 SGHVS, CDR2 FQNEAQ. This CDR3 region has 14 residues. The CDR3 spells CASSLWQGASEQYF. CDR3 bases: TGTGCCAGCAGCTTATGGCAGGGGGCGTCCGAGCAGTACTTC.

The chain uses TRBV5-6 and TRBJ1-5; possibly TRBD1 for D (5 bases). The V gene lost 4 bases and the J gene lost 9 bases, with 17 bases spanning the gap. In germline, CDR1 is SGHDT, CDR2 YYEEEE. The CDR3 runs 14 residues. The CDR3 region is CASSRGGSDGPQHF. The CDR3 DNA reads TGTGCCAGCAGCCGGGGGGGATCAGATGGGCCCCAGCATTTT.

This chain joins TRBV2 and TRBJ2-2, with D perhaps matching TRBD2 (6 bases). V shed 6 bases and J shed 2 bases, with 10 bases lying between them. Per the germline V gene, CDR1 is SNHLY and CDR2 is FYNNEI. There are 14 residues in the CDR3. CDR3 protein: CASRVSGNTGELFF. CDR3 DNA: TGTGCCAGCAGGGTTAGCGGTAACACCGGGGAGCTGTTTTTT. The full variable domain, completed using reference TRBV2 and TRBJ2-2, is EPEVTQTPSHQVTQMGQEVILRCVPISNHLYFYWYRQILGQKVEFLVSFYNNEISEKSEIFDDQFSVERPDGSNFTLKIRSTKLEDSAMYFCASRVSGNTGELFFGEGSRLTVL.

This chain joins TRBV11-3 and TRBJ2-3; TRBD2 is a possible D gene (6 bases). The CDR3 runs to 15 residues. Per germline, CDR1 SGHNT and CDR2 YENEEA. Trimming shortened V by 0 bases and J by 2 bases, and 9 bases separated the two germline ends. The CDR3: CASSLDGGITDTQYF. In DNA form, the CDR3 reads TGTGCCAGCAGCTTAGATGGGGGGATCACAGATACGCAGTATTTT.

The CDR3 reads CASRGTEDRGSPLHF. CDR3 coding DNA: TGTGCCTCCAGGGGGACAGAAGATAGAGGTTCACCCCTCCACTTT. The V and J genes are TRBV5-4 and TRBJ1-6; TRBD1 agrees at 7 bases. V was clipped by 10 bases and J by 9 bases; unmatched bases: 16. There are 15 residues in the CDR3. CDR1 and CDR2 from the germline V gene are SGHNT and YYREEE (reference sequence).

V gene TRBV5-1 combines with J gene TRBJ1-1, with D possibly matching TRBD1 (6 bases). The CDR3 sequence is 14 residues long. V was clipped by 4 bases and J by 2 bases, with 12 bases between them. Germline CDR1 is SGHRS and CDR2 is YFSETQ. CDR3 DNA: TGCGCCAGCAGCGAACAGGGAGGAAACACTGAAGCTTTCTTT. It specifies CASSEQGGNTEAFF. The variable domain in full, with the rest retrieved from reference TRBV5-1 and TRBJ1-1, is KAGVTQTPRYLIKTRGQQVTLSCSPISGHRSVSWYQQTPGQGLQFLFEYFSETQRNKGNFPGRFSGRQFSNSRSEMNVSTLELGDSALYLCASSEQGGNTEAFFGQGTRLTVV.

V is TRBV7-9 and J is TRBJ2-3; 10 bases line up with TRBD2. The ends lost 1 base at V and 4 bases at J; junction bases unmatched: 11. The length of the CDR3 is 18 residues. Looked up from germline, CDR1 is SEHNR and CDR2 is FQNEAQ (reference sequence). The chain's CDR3 is CASSLVRAGGPGSDTQYF. The CDR3 coding sequence is TGTGCCAGCAGCTTAGTGCGAGCGGGAGGGCCCGGATCAGATACGCAGTATTTT.

A single count supports this clone. This sequence joins TRBV18 and TRBJ1-2; 7 positions match TRBD1. V shed 3 bases and J 8 bases; nucleotides not matched to a gene: 6. CDR1 KGHSH and CDR2 LQKENI come from the germline V gene. The CDR3 has 13 amino acids. The CDR3 here is CASSPVRGQGYTF. DNA of the CDR3: TGTGCCAGCTCACCTGTAAGGGGGCAGGGCTACACCTTC.

The chain joins TRBV5-4 to TRBJ1-3; tentatively, D is TRBD1 (5 bases). Trimming removed 4 bases from V and 3 bases from J, with 14 bases in between. Germline CDR1 SGHNT, CDR2 YYREEE (reference sequence). The CDR3 covers 15 residues. Here the CDR3 reads CASSRQTGIGNTIYF. In DNA, the CDR3 is TGTGCCAGCAGCCGACAGACGGGTATTGGAAACACCATATATTTT. The full variable domain, its missing parts supplied by reference TRBV5-4 and TRBJ1-3, is ETGVTQSPTHLIKTRGQQVTLRCSSQSGHNTVSWYQQALGQGPQFIFQYYREEENGRGNFPPRFSGLQFPNYSSELNVNALELDDSALYLCASSRQTGIGNTIYFGEGSWLTVV.

The V and J genes are TRBV25-1 and TRBJ2-1; 11 positions agree with TRBD1. The CDR3 is 15 amino acids. Per germline, CDR1 MGHDK and CDR2 SYGVNS. V lost 3 bases, J lost 8 bases, and 6 bases stayed unmatched. CDR3 residues: CASSDPGTGGHEQFF. CDR3 bases: TGTGCCAGCAGTGATCCTGGGACAGGGGGGCATGAGCAGTTCTTC. Looking up the rest from reference TRBV25-1 and TRBJ2-1 gives the full variable domain: EADIYQTPRYLVIGTGKKITLECSQTMGHDKMYWYQQDPGMELHLIHYSYGVNSTEKGDLSSESTVSRIRTEHFPLTLESARPSHTSQYLCASSDPGTGGHEQFFGPGTRLTVL.

The rearrangement uses TRBV7-8 and TRBJ1-4; 8 bases align to TRBD1. This CDR3 spans 15 amino acids. J was trimmed by 5 bases and V by 2 bases; bases with no gene match: 4. Germline V gives CDR1 SGHVS, CDR2 FQNEAQ. In DNA form, the CDR3 reads TGTGCCAGCAGCTTACGGGGACAGGCGAATGAAAAACTGTTTTTT. This translates into CASSLRGQANEKLFF.

The chain joins TRBV11-3 to TRBJ2-7, with 13 positions matching TRBD2. V trimming: 1 base; J trimming: 3 bases; junction bases outside the gene matches: 3. CDR3 length: 16 amino acids. Germline assignment: CDR1 SGHNT and CDR2 YENEEA. The CDR3 here is CASSLVGTSGNYEQYF. The CDR3 coding sequence is TGTGCCAGCAGCTTAGTGGGGACTAGCGGGAACTACGAGCAGTACTTC.

The J gene is TRBJ2-1, the V gene TRBV7-2; 7 bases are a match to TRBD1. The CDR3 covers 15 residues. The J segment lost 7 bases and the V segment lost 5 bases, leaving 11 bases of the junction unmatched. CDR1 is SGHTA and CDR2 is FQGNSA in the germline V gene. CDR3: CASSLRVTGNNEQFF. Written as DNA, the CDR3 is TGTGCCAGCAGCCTACGGGTGACAGGGAATAATGAGCAGTTCTTC.

This chain links TRBV11-1 with TRBJ2-5; D might be TRBD2 (5 bases). This CDR3 is 15 amino acids long. CDR1 and CDR2 from the germline V gene are SGHAT and FQDESV (reference sequence). The germline V and J ends were trimmed by 5 bases and 5 bases, with 18 bases remaining between them. CDR3 protein: CASSPSPGVQETQYF. CDR3 bases: TGTGCCAGCAGCCCGAGTCCCGGGGTCCAGGAGACCCAGTACTTC.

The chain recombines TRBV9 with TRBJ2-2, with 11 bases matching TRBD2. The CDR3 extends over 14 amino acids. Germline V gives CDR1 SGDLS, CDR2 YYNGEE. With 2 bases clipped from V and 7 bases from J, the junction kept 1 base outside the gene matches. The CDR3 sequence is CASSVGTSGGELFF. The CDR3 DNA reads as TGTGCCAGCAGCGTCGGGACTAGCGGCGGGGAGCTGTTTTTT.

The table lists this clone with a count of one. The chain employs TRBV6-5 and TRBJ2-5; D call uncertain. The CDR3 is 13 residues long. Germline CDR1 is MNHEY and CDR2 is SVGAGI. Trimming left V 4 bases short and J 4 bases short, with 10 bases between. The CDR3 DNA is TGTGCCAGCAGTTCACGTTCAAGAGAGACCCAGTACTTC. This gives the protein CASSSRSRETQYF.

In DNA, the CDR3 is TGCACCAGCAGCCATCGGACTAGCGGGAGGGCCGAAGATACGCAGTATTTT. Translation gives CTSSHRTSGRAEDTQYF. The chain links TRBV1 to TRBJ2-3; the table's D call, TRBD2, has no DNA check behind it. TRBV1 is shown as a pseudogene. CDR3 length: 17 residues.

The chain has TRBV7-6 and TRBJ2-1; D possibly uses TRBD1 or TRBD2 (6 bases each). CDR1 is SGHVS and CDR2 is FNYEAQ in the germline V gene. The CDR3 consists of 15 residues. Trimming removed 1 base from V and 6 bases from J, with 13 bases in between. The CDR3 loop is CASSLVGGIRNEQFF. CDR3 nucleotides: TGTGCCAGCAGCTTAGTAGGGGGGATTCGCAATGAGCAGTTCTTC.

The CDR3 loop is CASSKYDRVAGGPTDTQYF. The DNA of the CDR3 is TGCGCCAGCAGCAAATATGACCGGGTAGCGGGGGGGCCAACAGATACGCAGTATTTT. This chain joins TRBV5-1 and TRBJ2-3; 11 nucleotides agree with TRBD2. The CDR3 sequence is 19 residues long. The V gene's germline CDR1 is SGHRS and CDR2 YFSETQ. Unmatched junction bases numbered 16, after V lost 4 bases and J lost 3 bases.

This clone was counted once. V is TRBV7-9 and J is TRBJ2-1; a weak D match, TRBD2 (5 bases). Trimming took 5 bases from V and 10 from J, leaving 12 bases between them. The germline V gene encodes CDR1 SEHNR and CDR2 FQNEAQ (reference sequence). The CDR3 is 12 residues long. The CDR3 sequence is CASSPPGSEQFF. In DNA, the CDR3 is TGTGCCAGCAGCCCACCGGGGTCGGAGCAGTTCTTC.

The sample holds a few counts of this clone. The chain is built from TRBV7-8 and TRBJ2-1, with TRBD2 matching over 8 bases. The V gene end was trimmed by 5 bases and the J gene end by 0 bases; junction bases not matched to a gene: 9. CDR1 SGHVS and CDR2 FQNEAQ come from the germline V gene. CDR3 length: 17 amino acids. CDR3 DNA sequence: TGTGCCAGCAGCCGCGGAGCGGGGGCGCTCTCCTACAATGAGCAGTTCTTC. It is translated as CASSRGAGALSYNEQFF.

This clone appeared a single time. V is TRBV6-1 and J is TRBJ2-3; D is ambiguous. V lost 6 bases and J 5 bases, leaving 12 bases between the germline ends. This CDR3 contains 13 residues. Germline-derived CDR1 and CDR2 are MNHNS and SASEGT. CDR3 region: CASRWSRLDTQYF. The CDR3 nucleotides read TGTGCCAGCAGGTGGTCTAGGTTAGATACGCAGTATTTT.

The chain recombines TRBV6-5 with TRBJ2-2; the D is unclear. Germline CDR1 is MNHEY and CDR2 is SVGAGI. Trimming shortened V by 6 bases and J by 1 base, and 12 bases separated the two germline ends. This CDR3 contains 15 residues. DNA of the CDR3: TGTGCCAGCAGACGGCTAGTAGGGAACACCGGGGAGCTGTTTTTT. Encoded protein: CASRRLVGNTGELFF.

This sequence joins TRBV5-1 and TRBJ1-1; maybe TRBD1 (6 bases). Germline-derived CDR1 and CDR2 are SGHRS and YFSETQ. The CDR3 spans 17 residues. Trimming left V 1 base short and J 0 bases short, with 16 bases between. Here the CDR3 DNA reads TGCGCCAGCAGCTTGAACCGGGACACGTTAATGAACACTGAAGCTTTCTTT. Residues: CASSLNRDTLMNTEAFF.

This rearrangement joins TRBV7-2 to TRBJ2-1; no clear D. The V end was cut by 1 base, the J end by 0 bases, with 7 bases between. The germline V gene encodes CDR1 SGHTA and CDR2 FQGNSA. The CDR3 covers 15 residues. CDR3 bases: TGTGCCAGCAGCTTAGGGCCCCCCTCCTACAATGAGCAGTTCTTC. Translated, it gives CASSLGPPSYNEQFF.

J is TRBJ1-1 and V is TRBV7-6, with D perhaps TRBD1 (5 bases). Trimming removed 3 bases from V and 1 base from J, with 12 bases in between. CDR1 is SGHVS, CDR2 FNYEAQ, per germline. CDR3 size: 15 residues. The CDR3, as DNA: TGTGCCAGCAGCTTGGGGGGTTCAGGGAACACTGAAGCTTTCTTT. Translation: CASSLGGSGNTEAFF.

The J gene is TRBJ2-7, the V gene TRBV6-5; D gene uncertain. Germline CDR1 MNHEY, CDR2 SVGAGI. V lost 5 bases and J lost 0, with 11 bases in between. This CDR3 is 14 amino acids long. CDR3 nucleotide sequence: TGTGCCAGCAGTACCAGTTTTGACTCCTACGAGCAGTACTTC. Its translation: CASSTSFDSYEQYF.